In this sample, the clone carrying this TCR beta chain is medium-sized. Its antigen is unidentified. This entry comes from a study of T-cell reconstitution after alpha-beta-depleted transplantation in children. Study outcomes and limitations: From newly produced T cells came most of the T-cell counts and diversity one year after transplant. By about two months after transplant, alpha-beta T cells reportedly arose from several hundred graft clones that had expanded.

As it was prepared, the TCRbeta library received unique molecular identifiers. TCRdb ran MiXCR on the PCR reads and lists one entry per CDR3 protein. The data show approximately 210,000 distinct CDR3 sequences, with approximately 19% seen just once and 35% to 50% held by the top ten. CDR1 and CDR2 (germline): MNHNS, SASEGT. V lost 4 bases and J 5 bases, leaving 11 bases between the germline ends. The CDR3 has 14 residues. The clonotype comes from a male patient between 2 and 15 years old who had a stem cell transplant for acute lymphoblastic leukemia, so the T cells may come from the graft donor. Here the sequenced sample was PBMCs, mostly from graft donor cells, taken 360 days after TCRalphabeta/CD19-depleted stem cell transplant. The chain is built from TRBV6-1 and TRBJ2-2; D perhaps matches TRBD1 (6 bases). In DNA form, the CDR3 reads TGTGCCAGCAGTGCAGGGGCGCAAACCGGGGAGCTGTTTTTT. Translation: CASSAGAQTGELFF.